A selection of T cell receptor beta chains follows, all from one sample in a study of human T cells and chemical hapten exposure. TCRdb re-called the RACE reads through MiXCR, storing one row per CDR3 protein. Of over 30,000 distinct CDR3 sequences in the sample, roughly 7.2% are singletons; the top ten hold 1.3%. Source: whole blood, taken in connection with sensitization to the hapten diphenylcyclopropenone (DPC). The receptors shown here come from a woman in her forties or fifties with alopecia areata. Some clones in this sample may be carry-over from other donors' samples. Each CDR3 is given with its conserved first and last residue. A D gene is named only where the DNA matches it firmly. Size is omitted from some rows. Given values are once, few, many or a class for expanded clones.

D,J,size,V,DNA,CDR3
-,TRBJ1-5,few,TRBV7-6,TGTGCCAGCACCCCCTCGGGGGCCCATCAGCCCCAGCATTTT,CASTPSGAHQPQHF
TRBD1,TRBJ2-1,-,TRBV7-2,TGTGCCAGCAGCCTCCCGGGACAGACATACAATGAGCAGTTCTTC,CASSLPGQTYNEQFF
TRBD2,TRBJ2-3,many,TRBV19,TGTGCCAGCCGGAGGACTAGCGGAAGTTCCACAGATACGCAGTATTTT,CASRRTSGSSTDTQYF
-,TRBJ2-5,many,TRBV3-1,TGTGCCAGCAGCCCACTTGTGAGACAAGAGACCCAGTACTTC,CASSPLVRQETQYF
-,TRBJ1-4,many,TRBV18,TGTGCCAGCTCACCCGGAGGGGGGAATGAAAAACTGTTTTTT,CASSPGGGNEKLFF
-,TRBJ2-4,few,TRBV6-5,TGTGCCAGCAGGGTTGGCGCCAAAAACATTCAGTACTTC,CASRVGAKNIQYF
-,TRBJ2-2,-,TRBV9,TGTGCCAGCAGCGTAGAGGCCAGAGCGAACACCGGGGAGCTGTTTTTT,CASSVEARANTGELFF
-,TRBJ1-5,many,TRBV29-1,TGCAGCGTCGCTACAGGGACCCGCAATCAGCCCCAGCATTTT,CSVATGTRNQPQHF
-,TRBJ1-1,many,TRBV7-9,TGTGCCAGCAGCTTAGGGTATGAAGCTTTCTTT,CASSLGYEAFF
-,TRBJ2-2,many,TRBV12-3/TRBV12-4,TGTGCCAGCAGTTCGTCCCCTGTGGACACCGGGGAGCTGTTTTTT,CASSSSPVDTGELFF
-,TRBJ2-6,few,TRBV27,TGTGCCAGCAGTCATCGGGCCAGTCTCAGCTCTGGGGCCAACGTCCTGACTTTC,CASSHRASLSSGANVLTF
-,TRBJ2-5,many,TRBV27,TGTGCCAGCAGTTTGGGGTGGAACCAAGAGACCCAGTACTTC,CASSLGWNQETQYF
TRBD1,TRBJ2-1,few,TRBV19,TGTGCCAGTAGCAAGCTGGACAGGGACTACAATGAGCAGTTCTTC,CASSKLDRDYNEQFF
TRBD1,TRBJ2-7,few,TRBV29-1,TGCAGCGTTGGGGGACAGTTGACCTACGAGCAGTACTTC,CSVGGQLTYEQYF
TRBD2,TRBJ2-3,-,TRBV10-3,TGTGCCATCAGTTGGACTAGCGGCACAGATACGCAGTATTTT,CAISWTSGTDTQYF
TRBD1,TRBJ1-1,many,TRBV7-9,TGTGCCAGCAGCTTAGAGGGACAGGGGAACACTGAAGCTTTCTTT,CASSLEGQGNTEAFF
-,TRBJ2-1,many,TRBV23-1,TGCGCCAGCAGTCAATCATGGGGGCCCCCACCCGACAATGAGCAGTTCTTC,CASSQSWGPPPDNEQFF
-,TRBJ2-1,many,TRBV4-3,TGCGCCAGCAGCCAAGATCAGCTCAGGGCGAGTGAGCAGTTCTTC,CASSQDQLRASEQFF
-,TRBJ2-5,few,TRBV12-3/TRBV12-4,TGTGCCAGCACCCCCGAGTGGTCCCAAGAGACCCAGTACTTC,CASTPEWSQETQYF
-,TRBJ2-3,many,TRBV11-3,TGTGCCAGCAGCTCACAAAGGAAGCGGAGGGCCTGGGAATCAGATACGCAGTATTTT,CASSSQRKRRAWESDTQYF
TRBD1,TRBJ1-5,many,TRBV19,TGTGCCAGTAGTAGCCGGGACAGCCAGTCGTCGCCCCAGCATTTT,CASSSRDSQSSPQHF
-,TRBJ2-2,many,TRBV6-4,TGTGCCAGCAGTGCGCTAGCGACGAACACCGGGGAGCTGTTTTTT,CASSALATNTGELFF
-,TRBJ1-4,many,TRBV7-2,TGTGCCAGCAGCTTAGTAAGGTCAGATAATGAAAAACTGTTTTTT,CASSLVRSDNEKLFF
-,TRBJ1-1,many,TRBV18,TGTGCCAGCTCAGCTAAAGCGAACACTGAAGCTTTCTTT,CASSAKANTEAFF
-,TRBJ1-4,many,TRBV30,TGTGCCTGGAGTCGAAATGAAAAACTGTTTTTT,CAWSRNEKLFF
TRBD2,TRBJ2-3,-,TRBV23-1,TGCGCCAGCAGTCCCGATGGGGGAGGGCGGAGAGATACGCAGTATTTT,CASSPDGGGRRDTQYF
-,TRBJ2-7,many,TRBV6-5,TGTGCCAGCAGGGGGGAGGCAGGCGAGCAGTACTTC,CASRGEAGEQYF
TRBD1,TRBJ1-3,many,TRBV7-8,TGTGCCACCAGTTCGACAGGGAGCTCTGGAAACACCATATATTTT,CATSSTGSSGNTIYF
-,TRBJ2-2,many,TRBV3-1,TGTGCCAGCAGCCAGACAGTGGGCGGGGAGCTGTTTTTT,CASSQTVGGELFF
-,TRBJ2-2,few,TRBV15,TGTGCCACCAGCAGGGAGCGGGAGCTGTTTTTT,CATSRERELFF
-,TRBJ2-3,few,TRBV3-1,TGTGCCAGCAGCCTCCATAGCACAGATACGCAGTATTTT,CASSLHSTDTQYF
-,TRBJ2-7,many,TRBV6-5,TGTGCCAGCAGTTACTCCGCTTTCGGCGTGTCCTACGAGCAGTACTTC,CASSYSAFGVSYEQYF
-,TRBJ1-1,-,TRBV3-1,TGTGCCAGCAGCCGACAAGGGGAGGCTTTCTTT,CASSRQGEAFF